The 2 T cell receptor beta chains reported below all come from one sample, sequenced in a study of CD8 T cells in ankylosing spondylitis. TCRdb re-called the 5' RACE reads with MiXCR, one entry per CDR3 protein. Here the sample spans under 450,000 distinct CDR3 sequences, 20% to 25% being singletons. The sequencing input was blood, either unsorted or a sorted T cell fraction (not recorded which). Receptor source: a male donor with ankylosing spondylitis or in good health (not recorded which).

V and J are TRBV2 and TRBJ2-1, with 8 bases lining up with TRBD1. Trimming took 10 bases from V and 0 from J; bases not matched to a gene: 17. The CDR3 runs to 18 residues. Germline V gene data show CDR1 as SNHLY and CDR2 as FYNNEI. The CDR3 is CAISETGTGEHSYNEQFF. CDR3 nucleotide sequence: TGTGCCATCAGCGAGACCGGGACAGGAGAACACTCCTACAATGAGCAGTTCTTC.

In its sample, this clonotype was seen a few times. The gene calls are TRBV12-3 or TRBV12-4 and TRBJ1-1, with D perhaps matching TRBD1 (5 bases). The CDR3 runs to 16 residues. The V end was cut by 3 bases, the J end by 6 bases, with 20 bases between. The CDR3: CASSFLRGGVGSEAFF. The CDR3 DNA is TGTGCCAGCAGTTTCCTCCGCGGGGGAGTGGGATCTGAAGCTTTCTTT.